Reported below is one T cell receptor (beta chain). No antigen is known for it. Here immunoSEQ multiplex PCR was the method, and the copy in TCRdb shows in-frame clones only, minus some. The sample lists some 150,000 clones; approximately 91% were seen once. This entry comes from a study of cytomegalovirus exposure and HLA in healthy donors. Study-level information: The same platform used for the 600 to 750 first-cohort repertoires was also used for the roughly 130 validation repertoires, as a later analysis reported. Regarding the study as a whole: Listed as cytomegalovirus-associated were 170 or so TCR beta chains. Reported results showed that the classifier diagnosed cytomegalovirus status with high specificity and sensitivity.

This clonotype originated in a woman aged 18-35 years in good health and CMV-seropositive. Sequencing was carried out using PBMCs.

The CDR3 coding sequence is TGTGCCAGCAGCCAAACGTGGACTAGCATCTACGAGCAGTACTTC. Translated, it gives CASSQTWTSIYEQYF. The chain is built from TRBV11-2 and TRBJ2-7; 8 nucleotides line up with TRBD2. V lost 5 bases to trimming and J lost 3 bases; unmatched junction nucleotides: 9. Germline assignment: CDR1 SGHAT and CDR2 FQNNGV. The CDR3 runs 15 residues.